Below are 27 T cell receptor beta chains sequenced from a single sample in a study of shared clonotypes between healthy human individuals. TCRdb's table, derived via immunoSEQ multiplex PCR, lists solely in-frame clones and lacks some. The sample holds approximately 1,000,000 clones; 60% to 80% are singletons and the top ten take over 0.8%. The sample comprised memory CD4+ T cells from PBMCs. Noted subset: CD45RA-negative fraction. The receptor source for this set is a man aged 18 to 30 in good health. Some clones in this sample may be carry-over from other donors' samples.

V and J are TRBV7-2 and TRBJ1-2; perhaps TRBD1 as D (5 bases). This CDR3 has 14 residues. V lost 5 bases and J 4 bases, leaving 14 bases between the germline ends. Germline assignment: CDR1 SGHTA and CDR2 FQGNSA. The CDR3 loop is CASSPRDSPYGYTF. For the CDR3, the DNA is TGTGCCAGCAGCCCCCGGGACTCCCCCTATGGCTACACCTTC.

For this clone: Other DNA sequences in the sample encode the same CDR3. The V and J genes are TRBV20-1 and TRBJ1-1; D is ambiguous. The germline CDR1 and CDR2 sequences are DFQATT and SNEGSKA (reference sequence). The V end lost 6 bases, the J end lost 4 bases, and 9 bases lay between the germline ends. This CDR3 contains 11 residues. DNA of the CDR3: TGCAGTGCCTCTTCGAGCACTGAAGCTTTCTTT. It codes for CSASSSTEAFF.

CDR3 DNA: TGCAGCGGGAGGGAAGAGACCCAGTACTTC. This gives the protein CSGREETQYF. The rearrangement joins TRBV29-1 to TRBJ2-5; maybe TRBD2 (6 bases). Trimming cost V 7 bases and J 3 bases, with 6 bases left between them. CDR1 SQVTM and CDR2 ANQGSEA come from the germline V gene. This CDR3 contains 10 residues.

CDR3 DNA sequence: TGCAGCGTTACACTCCTACTAGCGGGAGGGGGTCTAGCCAAAAACATTCAGTACTTC. Its translation is CSVTLLLAGGGLAKNIQYF. The V call is TRBV29-1, the J call TRBJ2-4, with TRBD2 identical over 13 bases. Germline V gene data show CDR1 as SQVTM and CDR2 as ANQGSEA. The CDR3 is 19 residues long. V dropped 5 bases and J dropped 0; count of bases not matched to a gene: 13.

The chain couples TRBV5-1 to TRBJ2-3; D may be TRBD1 (6 bases). V lost 1 base to trimming and J lost 5 bases, with 14 bases between them. Germline V gene lookup returns CDR1 SGHRS and CDR2 YFSETQ. The CDR3 contains 15 residues. CDR3 bases: TGCGCCAGCAGCTTGTCCGGACAGCCTGGAGATACGCAGTATTTT. This codes for CASSLSGQPGDTQYF.

The chain has TRBV5-6 and TRBJ1-1; D unresolved. Germline CDR1 and CDR2: SGHDT and YYEEEE. Trimming took off 0 bases at V and 4 bases at J, with 10 bases between the two ends. The CDR3 totals 14 residues. The CDR3 protein is CASSLGLGLTEAFF. CDR3 bases: TGTGCCAGCAGCTTGGGACTGGGCCTCACTGAAGCTTTCTTT.

The chain recombines TRBV4-1 with TRBJ2-5, with D possibly TRBD1 on 6 matching bases. CDR1 is MGHRA, CDR2 YSYEKL, per germline. The CDR3 runs to 13 residues. The germline V and J ends were trimmed by 4 bases and 1 base, with 7 bases remaining between them. The CDR3 DNA reads TGCGCCAGCAGCCGAGGGGGCCAAGAGACCCAGTACTTC. Translating it yields CASSRGGQETQYF.

The chain is built from TRBV6-1 and TRBJ1-1; D call uncertain. This CDR3 comprises 12 residues. V dropped 1 base and J dropped 10 bases, with 10 bases sitting between them. Germline CDR1 reads MNHNS; CDR2 reads SASEGT. The CDR3 nucleotides read TGTGCCAGCAGTGAAGTAGGGTTAGGAGCTTTCTTT. This encodes CASSEVGLGAFF.

V and J are TRBV5-1 and TRBJ2-7; TRBD1 matches 7 bases. This CDR3 has 14 residues. V dropped 2 bases and J dropped 0; count of bases not matched to a gene: 2. The germline gives CDR1 SGHRS, CDR2 YFSETQ. CDR3 bases: TGCGCCAGCAGCTTCGGACAGGCCTCCTACGAGCAGTACTTC. It translates to CASSFGQASYEQYF.

The J gene is TRBJ2-1, the V gene TRBV30; a weak D match, TRBD2 (6 bases). Germline values: CDR1 GTSNPN, CDR2 SVGIG (reference sequence). This CDR3 is 13 amino acids long. Trimming cost V 0 bases and J 8 bases, with 11 bases left between them. CDR3 residues: CAWSVRGRYEQFF. The CDR3 DNA follows: TGTGCCTGGAGTGTACGAGGGAGGTATGAGCAGTTCTTC.

The chain combines TRBV28 with TRBJ2-5, with unresolved D. The V end lost 5 bases, the J end lost 5 bases, and 18 bases lay between the germline ends. This CDR3 has 15 amino acids. In germline, CDR1 is MDHEN, CDR2 SYDVKM. The CDR3 loop is CASSPKTRARETQYF. The CDR3 DNA is TGTGCCAGCAGTCCGAAGACCCGAGCTAGGGAGACCCAGTACTTC. Full variable domain (missing parts from reference TRBV28 and TRBJ2-5): DVKVTQSSRYLVKRTGEKVFLECVQDMDHENMFWYRQDPGLGLRLIYFSYDVKMKEKGDIPEGYSVSREKKERFSLILESASTNQTSMYLCASSPKTRARETQYFGPGTRLLVL.

The genes are TRBV2 and TRBJ1-2; weak D call: TRBD1 (5 bases). Germline V gives CDR1 SNHLY, CDR2 FYNNEI. The CDR3 spans 14 residues. Trimming cost V 6 bases and J 7 bases, with 18 bases left between them. The CDR3 spells CASSASGTLVGYTF. The CDR3 coding sequence is TGTGCCAGCAGCGCTTCCGGGACTCTCGTTGGCTACACCTTC.

A note on this clone: The sample contains more than one DNA sequence encoding this CDR3. This chain uses TRBV6-6 with TRBJ2-5, with 10 bases that match TRBD2. The CDR3 runs to 14 residues. Germline V lookup: CDR1 MNHNY, CDR2 SVGAGI (reference sequence). The V gene end was trimmed by 8 bases and the J gene end by 1 base; junction bases not matched to a gene: 4. In DNA form, the CDR3 reads TGTGCCAGCGGTTTAGCGGGAGGCCAAGAGACCCAGTACTTC. Translating it yields CASGLAGGQETQYF.

This clone was seen only a few times. V is TRBV27 and J is TRBJ1-2, with 7 bases that match TRBD1. V gave up 7 bases and J gave up 8 bases; unmatched junction bases: 19. Germline V gene sequence: CDR1 MNHEY, CDR2 SMNVEV (reference sequence). CDR3 length: 16 amino acids. The CDR3 loop reads CASTPGGGGGVGGYTF. In DNA, the CDR3 is TGTGCCAGCACCCCAGGGGGTGGAGGGGGGGTCGGAGGCTACACCTTC.

Concerning this clone: This may be a read error: a much more frequent sequence differs by one nucleotide. The V gene is TRBV2, the J gene TRBJ1-1, with TRBD1 as a possible D gene (6 bases). V dropped 6 bases and J dropped 1 base, with 9 bases sitting between them. Germline-derived CDR1 and CDR2 are SNHLY and FYNNEI. CDR3 length equals 13 residues. For the CDR3, the DNA is TGTGCCAGCAGGCTACAGGGGAACACTGAAGCTTTCTTT. It translates to CASRLQGNTEAFF.

This clone was observed a few times. This chain connects TRBV7-2 to TRBJ2-7; tentative D call: TRBD1 (5 bases). This CDR3 region has 14 residues. Germline CDR1 is SGHTA and CDR2 is FQGNSA. V was pared by 0 bases and J by 2 bases, with 8 bases between. CDR3 loop: CASSLAQGTYEQYF. CDR3 coding DNA: TGTGCCAGCAGCTTAGCTCAGGGAACCTACGAGCAGTACTTC.

The V and J genes are TRBV7-2 and TRBJ1-1; tentatively, D is TRBD1 (5 bases). Germline V gene data show CDR1 as SGHTA and CDR2 as FQGNSA. The CDR3 length is 13 residues. Trimming removed 6 bases at V and 4 bases at J, with 12 bases between. CDR3 DNA sequence: TGTGCCAGCAGAGTCAGGGAGGGCACTGAAGCTTTCTTT. The encoded protein is CASRVREGTEAFF. The entire variable domain, with the rest obtained from reference TRBV7-2 and TRBJ1-1, is as follows: GAGVSQSPSNKVTEKGKDVELRCDPISGHTALYWYRQSLGQGLEFLIYFQGNSAPDKSGLPSDRFSAERTGGSVSTLTIQRTQQEDSAVYLCASRVREGTEAFFGQGTRLTVV.

The chain combines TRBV28 with TRBJ1-2; 10 positions match TRBD1. With V trimmed by 6 bases and J by 8 bases, 12 bases remained unmatched. The V gene's germline CDR1 is MDHEN and CDR2 SYDVKM. The CDR3 runs 15 residues. CDR3: CASSSRDRGIGGYTF. For the CDR3, the DNA is TGTGCCAGCAGCTCCCGGGACAGGGGAATCGGGGGCTACACCTTC.

This clone was detected only a few times. The gene calls are TRBV28 and TRBJ1-1; tentatively, D is TRBD1 (5 bases). This CDR3 is 14 amino acids long. CDR1 and CDR2 from the germline V gene are MDHEN and SYDVKM. Trimming left V 5 bases short and J 7 bases short, with 17 bases between. The CDR3 bases are TGTGCCAGCAGTACCCGGGACGGTAGGTTTGAAGCTTTCTTT. This translates into CASSTRDGRFEAFF.

Notes on this clone: A much larger clone lies a single base off, so this may be a read error. CDR3: CASRSTYEQYF. The DNA of the CDR3 is TGTGCCAGCAGGAGCACCTACGAGCAGTACTTC. The chain combines TRBV6-6 with TRBJ2-7, with D unclear. CDR1 is MNHNY, CDR2 SVGAGI, per germline (reference sequence). The CDR3 spans 11 residues. The V end was cut by 6 bases, the J end by 2 bases, with 5 bases between.

The gene calls are TRBV28 and TRBJ1-5, with D uncertain. CDR1 is MDHEN, CDR2 SYDVKM, per germline. The CDR3 runs to 15 residues. V dropped 6 bases and J dropped 7 bases, with 19 bases sitting between them. In nucleotides, the CDR3 is TGTGCCAGCAGCTTTACCCCGGGTTTGAAGCAGCCCCAGCATTTT. Its protein product is CASSFTPGLKQPQHF.

This chain links TRBV7-2 with TRBJ2-3; possibly TRBD2 for D (6 bases). The V gene lost 7 bases and the J gene lost 3 bases, with 17 bases spanning the gap. The CDR3 is 15 amino acids. In germline, CDR1 is SGHTA, CDR2 FQGNSA. The CDR3 loop reads CASTDPGGGTDTQYF. The CDR3 nucleotides are TGTGCCAGCACCGATCCCGGGGGTGGAACAGATACGCAGTATTTT.

The V and J genes are TRBV19 and TRBJ1-2; D not certain. Trimming cost V 4 bases and J 8 bases, with 14 bases left between them. The germline CDR1 and CDR2 sequences are LNHDA and SQIVND (reference sequence). This CDR3 comprises 13 residues. The DNA for the CDR3 is TGTGCCAGTAGTACCCCTTCAGCGGGCGGCTACACCTTC. Translation gives CASSTPSAGGYTF.

This rearrangement joins TRBV5-1 to TRBJ2-5; D gene uncertain. The CDR3 sequence is 14 residues long. Germline V gene lookup returns CDR1 SGHRS and CDR2 YFSETQ. Trimming took 4 bases from V and 5 from J, leaving 15 bases between them. The CDR3 loop is CASSPTTMAETQYF. The CDR3 nucleotides read TGCGCCAGCAGCCCTACAACTATGGCGGAGACCCAGTACTTC.

The chain has TRBV9 and TRBJ2-3; D is possibly TRBD2 (6 bases). CDR1 is SGDLS and CDR2 is YYNGEE in the germline V gene. V lost 0 bases and J 2 bases, leaving 16 bases between the germline ends. The CDR3 runs 17 residues. CDR3 sequence reads: CASSVGPTSPVTDTQYF. CDR3 bases: TGTGCCAGCAGCGTAGGTCCCACTAGCCCCGTCACAGATACGCAGTATTTT.

The V call is TRBV27, the J call TRBJ2-1, with 7 bases matching TRBD2. Germline V gives CDR1 MNHEY, CDR2 SMNVEV (reference sequence). This CDR3 has 14 residues. The trim removed 5 bases at V and 2 bases at J, leaving 3 bases unmatched. The CDR3 here is CASSQLAAYNEQFF. Here the CDR3 DNA reads TGTGCCAGCAGTCAGCTAGCGGCCTACAATGAGCAGTTCTTC.

The chain employs TRBV7-8 and TRBJ2-6; 7 nucleotides align to TRBD1. Unmatched junction bases numbered 9, after V lost 6 bases and J lost 4 bases. Germline loops: CDR1 SGHVS, CDR2 FQNEAQ. This CDR3 is built from 16 residues. This chain's CDR3 is CASRLGTGAGANVLTF. The DNA of the CDR3 is TGTGCCAGCAGGCTCGGAACAGGGGCCGGGGCCAACGTCCTGACTTTC. The complete variable domain, with remaining parts taken from reference TRBV7-8 and TRBJ2-6, reads GAGVSQSPRYKVAKRGQDVALRCDPISGHVSLFWYQQALGQGPEFLTYFQNEAQLDKSGLPSDRFFAERPEGSVSTLKIQRTQQEDSAVYLCASRLGTGAGANVLTFGAGSRLTVL.